Following are 5 T cell receptor beta chains from one sample sequenced in a study of T cell responses to AZD1222 COVID-19 vaccine. Repertoires were generated with immunoSEQ multiplex PCR, while TCRdb's copy carries only in-frame clones and drops some. The data show 55,000 to 80,000 clones, 89% seen once. The sequencing here drew on peripheral blood, taken 28 days after the second AZD1222 dose. The receptor source for this set is an adult who received the AZD1222 COVID-19 vaccine.

The rearrangement uses TRBV7-2 and TRBJ1-2; 7 bases line up with TRBD1. The CDR3 contains 15 residues. Germline CDR1 reads SGHTA; CDR2 reads FQGNSA. Trimming cost V 5 bases and J 4 bases; bases outside gene matches: 10. The CDR3 nucleotides are TGTGCCAGCAGCACCGACAGGGCTGGCGGCTATGGCTACACCTTC. Protein product: CASSTDRAGGYGYTF.

This chain links TRBV7-3 with TRBJ2-7; TRBD1 aligns across 9 bases. V lost 5 bases and J lost 5; bases outside the gene matches: 7. Germline CDR1 and CDR2: SGHTA and FQGTGA. There are 14 residues in the CDR3. The CDR3, as DNA: TGTGCCAGCAGCCGAACCGGGACAGGGAACGAGCAGTACTTC. Residues: CASSRTGTGNEQYF.

This chain connects TRBV30 to TRBJ2-7, with TRBD1 identical over 11 bases. The junction had 8 bases not matched to a gene; V was cut back by 2 bases and J by 5 bases. Germline V lookup: CDR1 GTSNPN, CDR2 SVGIG (reference sequence). CDR3 length: 15 amino acids. The CDR3 region has the DNA TGTGCCTGGAGTACCCGGGACAGGGGGTCGGACGAGCAGTACTTC. Translated, it gives CAWSTRDRGSDEQYF.

This sequence joins TRBV5-4 and TRBJ2-3; D uncertain. This CDR3 spans 14 amino acids. V was shortened by 2 bases and J by 6 bases, with 13 bases between the two germline ends. The germline gives CDR1 SGHNT, CDR2 YYREEE (reference sequence). The CDR3 sequence: CASSLQTLGDTQYF. Written as DNA, the CDR3 is TGTGCCAGCAGCTTACAGACCCTGGGGGATACGCAGTATTTT.

There are a few counts of this clone. V is TRBV29-1 and J is TRBJ1-2; D perhaps matches TRBD1 (6 bases). Trimming left V 4 bases short and J 5 bases short, with 14 bases between. The length of the CDR3 is 13 residues. Germline V lookup: CDR1 SQVTM, CDR2 ANQGSEA. The CDR3 is CSVGGGREYGYTF. Here the CDR3 DNA reads TGCAGCGTTGGGGGGGGCAGGGAGTATGGCTACACCTTC.